The T cell receptor beta chain described here comes from a study of blood T cells in healthy people across ages. Then a second PCR, running roughly 6 to 11 cycles, was carried out with a sample-barcoded 5' primer and a J-beta primer mix. A single record per CDR3 protein comes from TCRdb applying MiXCR to the 5' RACE reads. The table shows around 1.5 million distinct CDR3 sequences, with around 55% occurring only once. The trim removed 3 bases at V and 6 bases at J, leaving 4 bases unmatched. Germline V gene data show CDR1 as LNHNV and CDR2 as YYDKDF (reference sequence). The length of the CDR3 is 13 residues. This clonotype has a handful of counts.

The chain recombines TRBV15 with TRBJ2-7; 8 nucleotides agree with TRBD1. The specimen was blood. The TCR was taken from a man aged 18 to 35 in good health. The CDR3 nucleotides read TGTGCCACCAGCAGCCCCACAGGGGGCGAGCAGTACTTC. It codes for CATSSPTGGEQYF.